A selection of T cell receptor beta chains follows, all from one sample in a study of T cell clonotyping in hematopoietic cell transplantation. Clones were sequenced by immunoSEQ multiplex PCR, and TCRdb holds only the in-frame ones, with some missing. This sample has around 5,000 clones; over 60% occur once, and the top ten carry roughly 29%. The sample was PBMCs, taken 100 days after allogeneic stem cell transplant. Receptors were obtained from a female patient aged 50-59 years who had an allogeneic stem cell transplant, so the T cells may come from the graft donor. Some clones in this sample may be carry-over from other donors' samples. The CDR3 runs from the conserved cysteine through the conserved F or W. D genes are given only for firm matches. Clone size is stated in some rows and not others, as once, few, many or a class when expanded.

D gene | clone size | J gene | V gene | CDR3 protein | CDR3 DNA
TRBD2 | NA | TRBJ2-3 | TRBV11-2 | CASSFSGRGKDTQYF | TGTGCCAGCAGCTTTAGCGGGAGGGGGAAAGATACGCAGTATTTT
TRBD1 | NA | TRBJ1-5 | TRBV28 | CASRTGGNQPQHF | TGTGCCAGCAGGACAGGGGGCAATCAGCCCCAGCATTTT
TRBD1 | NA | TRBJ1-2 | TRBV7-9 | CASSSTQGAGGYTF | TGTGCCAGCAGCTCGACCCAGGGGGCGGGTGGCTACACCTTC
NA | NA | TRBJ2-2 | TRBV7-3 | CASSWFYGGELFF | TGTGCCAGCAGCTGGTTCTACGGCGGGGAGCTGTTTTTT
NA | NA | TRBJ2-1 | TRBV11-3 | CASSLNKGSYNEQFF | TGTGCCAGCAGCTTAAATAAAGGCAGTTACAATGAGCAGTTCTTC
NA | NA | TRBJ2-3 | TRBV10-1 | CASSGVSLDTQYF | TGCGCCAGCAGTGGGGTTAGTTTGGATACGCAGTATTTT
TRBD1 | NA | TRBJ2-2 | TRBV9 | CASSVGTGGRNTGELFF | TGTGCCAGCAGCGTAGGTACAGGGGGTCGGAACACCGGGGAGCTGTTTTTT
NA | NA | TRBJ2-3 | TRBV5-1 | CASSRHVLSDTQYF | TGCGCCAGCAGCCGACATGTCCTCTCAGATACGCAGTATTTT
TRBD1 | NA | TRBJ2-3 | TRBV25-1 | CASSVGTGWTDTQYF | TGTGCCAGCAGTGTTGGGACAGGGTGGACAGATACGCAGTATTTT
NA | NA | TRBJ1-1 | TRBV19 | CASSTIPGGAEAFF | TGTGCCAGTAGTACTATTCCCGGGGGGGCTGAAGCTTTCTTT
NA | NA | TRBJ2-5 | TRBV11-3 | CASSLNRAAGETQYF | TGTGCCAGCAGCTTAAACAGGGCTGCCGGGGAGACCCAGTACTTC
NA | NA | TRBJ2-2 | TRBV7-9 | CASPRRVTGANTGELFF | TGTGCCAGCCCCCGGCGGGTGACAGGTGCGAACACCGGGGAGCTGTTTTTT
TRBD1 | few | TRBJ2-7 | TRBV2 | CATDWGQESYEQYF | TGTGCCACCGATTGGGGACAGGAAAGCTACGAGCAGTACTTC
TRBD2 | few | TRBJ2-3 | TRBV27 | CASSSRLAGGTDTQYF | TGTGCCAGCAGTTCGCGACTAGCGGGCGGCACAGATACGCAGTATTTT